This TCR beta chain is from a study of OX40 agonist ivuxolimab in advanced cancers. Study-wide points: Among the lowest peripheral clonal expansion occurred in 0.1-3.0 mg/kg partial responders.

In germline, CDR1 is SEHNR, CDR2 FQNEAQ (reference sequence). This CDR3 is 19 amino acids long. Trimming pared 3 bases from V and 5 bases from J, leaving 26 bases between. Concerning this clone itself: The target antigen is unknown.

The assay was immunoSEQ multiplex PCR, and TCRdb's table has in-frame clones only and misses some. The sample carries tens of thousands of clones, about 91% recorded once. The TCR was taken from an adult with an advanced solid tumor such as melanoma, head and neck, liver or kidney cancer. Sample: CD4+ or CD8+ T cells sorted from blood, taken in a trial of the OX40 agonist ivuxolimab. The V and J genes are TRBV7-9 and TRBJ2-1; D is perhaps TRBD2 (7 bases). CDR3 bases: TGTGCCAGCAGCTTCCCGGACAGAGATGCTAGCGGAGAGGACAATGAGCAGTTCTTC. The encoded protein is CASSFPDRDASGEDNEQFF.